This TCR beta chain was identified during a study of read filtering for tumor transcriptome and immune sequencing. About the research overall: Per sample, TCR-region reads ranged about 3.5 to 11 million by IR-seq, 85 to 1273 by RNA-seq. Broader study findings: Dropping single-read clonotypes raised IR-seq and RNA-seq shared-clonotype correlation.

This clonotype was found many times. The target antigen is unknown. Per the germline V gene, CDR1 is LGHNA and CDR2 is YSLEER. The CDR3 totals 16 residues. Trimming pared 0 bases from V and 2 bases from J, leaving 14 bases between. This library used roughly 370 ng RNA and molecular barcoded adaptors spanning alpha/delta and beta/gamma chains. A single record per CDR3 protein comes from TCRdb applying MiXCR to the reads. This repertoire shows 37,000 or so distinct CDR3 sequences, roughly an eighth found once; its top ten account for roughly 40%. Sampling of bone marrow took place during active disease in every patient.

The sequenced material came from a population of CD138-negative cells sorted from bone marrow. The gene calls are TRBV4-3 and TRBJ2-7, with D tentatively TRBD2 (6 bases). The clonotype was recovered from a donor at least 40 years old with multiple myeloma. The CDR3 nucleotides read TGCGCCAGCAGCCAAGATATTGGCGGGACCCCCTACGAGCAGTACTTC. Its translation is CASSQDIGGTPYEQYF.